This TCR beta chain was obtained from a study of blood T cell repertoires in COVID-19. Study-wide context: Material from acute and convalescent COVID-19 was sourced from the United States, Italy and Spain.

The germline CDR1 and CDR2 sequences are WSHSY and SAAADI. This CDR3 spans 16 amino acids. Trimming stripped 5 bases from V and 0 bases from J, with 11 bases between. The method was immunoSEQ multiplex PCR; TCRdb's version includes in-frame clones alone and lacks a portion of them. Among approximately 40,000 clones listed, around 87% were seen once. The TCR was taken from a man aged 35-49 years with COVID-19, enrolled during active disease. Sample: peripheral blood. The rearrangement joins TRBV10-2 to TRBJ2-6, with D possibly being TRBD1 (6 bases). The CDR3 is CASSLRGTSGANVLTF. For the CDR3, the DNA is TGCGCCAGCAGTTTGAGGGGGACCTCTGGGGCCAACGTCCTGACTTTC.